The source of this T cell receptor beta chain is a study of blood T cells in healthy people across ages. Findings of the study overall: Researchers report that TCR beta diversity correlated strongly with naive T cell percentage.

Sample-barcoded 5' priming and a J-beta primer mix drove a second PCR of 7 to 11 cycles. Each TCR beta cDNA got a 12-nucleotide random molecular identifier. TCRdb redid the calling of the 5' RACE reads with MiXCR, one entry per CDR3 protein. Altogether 380,000 or so distinct CDR3 sequences are present, 45% to 65% being singletons, with the ten largest covering approximately 51%. Every participating donor contributed roughly 11 milliliters of peripheral blood through a draw. The CDR3 runs 12 residues. Germline CDR1 reads MDHEN; CDR2 reads SYDVKM. V lost 5 bases, J lost 9 bases, and 13 bases lay in between. With respect to this clonotype: Its target is not known.

The receptor was isolated from a man aged 60 to 69 in good health. The rearrangement uses TRBV28 and TRBJ1-2; D perhaps matches TRBD1 (5 bases). What was sequenced was blood. CDR3 sequence (DNA): TGTGCCAGCAGTGCCGGGACTTCAAGCTACACCTTC. It codes for CASSAGTSSYTF.